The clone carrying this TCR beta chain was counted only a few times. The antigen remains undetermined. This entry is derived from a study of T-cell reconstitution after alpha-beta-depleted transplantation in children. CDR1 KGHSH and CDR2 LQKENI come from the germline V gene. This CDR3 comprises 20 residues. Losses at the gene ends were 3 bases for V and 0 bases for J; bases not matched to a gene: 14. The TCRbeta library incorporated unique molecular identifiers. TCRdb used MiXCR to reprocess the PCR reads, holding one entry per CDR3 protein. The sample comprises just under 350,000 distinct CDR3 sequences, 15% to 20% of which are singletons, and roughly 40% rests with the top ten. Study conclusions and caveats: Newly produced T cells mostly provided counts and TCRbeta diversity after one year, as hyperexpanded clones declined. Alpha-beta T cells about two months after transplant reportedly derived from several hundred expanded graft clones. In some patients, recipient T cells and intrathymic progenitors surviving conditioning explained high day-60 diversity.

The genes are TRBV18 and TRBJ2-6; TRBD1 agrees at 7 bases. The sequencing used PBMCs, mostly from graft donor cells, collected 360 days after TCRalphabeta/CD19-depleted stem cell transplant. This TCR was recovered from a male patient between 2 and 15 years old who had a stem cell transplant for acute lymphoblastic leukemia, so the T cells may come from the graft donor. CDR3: CASSPTARGSISSGANVLTF. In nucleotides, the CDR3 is TGTGCCAGCTCACCCACAGCCAGGGGGAGCATTTCCTCTGGGGCCAACGTCCTGACTTTC.